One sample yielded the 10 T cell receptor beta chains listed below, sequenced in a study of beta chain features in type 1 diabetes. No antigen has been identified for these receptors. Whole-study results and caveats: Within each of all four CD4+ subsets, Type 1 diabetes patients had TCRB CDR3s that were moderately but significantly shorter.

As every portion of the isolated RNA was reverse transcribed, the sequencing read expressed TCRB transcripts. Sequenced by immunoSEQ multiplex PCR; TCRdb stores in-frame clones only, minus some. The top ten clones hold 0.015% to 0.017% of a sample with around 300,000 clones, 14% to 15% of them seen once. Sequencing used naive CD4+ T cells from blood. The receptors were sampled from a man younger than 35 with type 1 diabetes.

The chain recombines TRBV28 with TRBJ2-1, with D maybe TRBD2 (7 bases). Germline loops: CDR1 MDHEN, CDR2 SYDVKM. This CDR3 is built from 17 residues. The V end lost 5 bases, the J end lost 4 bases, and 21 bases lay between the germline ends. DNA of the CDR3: TGTGCCAGCAGTCCTCCCAGGGGAGCGGGAAAGTACAATGAGCAGTTCTTC. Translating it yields CASSPPRGAGKYNEQFF.

The CDR3 nucleotides are TGTGCCAGCAGCCCCGGACAGGTTAACTATGGCTACACCTTC. It is translated as CASSPGQVNYGYTF. V is TRBV7-9 and J is TRBJ1-2, with 7 bases lining up with TRBD1. The CDR3 is 14 residues long. The junction had 4 bases not matched to a gene; V was cut back by 5 bases and J by 1 base. The germline gives CDR1 SEHNR, CDR2 FQNEAQ (reference sequence). Full variable domain (remainder filled in from reference TRBV7-9 and TRBJ1-2): DTGVSQNPRHKITKRGQNVTFRCDPISEHNRLYWYRQTLGQGPEFLTYFQNEAQLEKSRLLSDRFSAERPKGSFSTLEIQRTEQGDSAMYLCASSPGQVNYGYTFGSGTRLTVV.

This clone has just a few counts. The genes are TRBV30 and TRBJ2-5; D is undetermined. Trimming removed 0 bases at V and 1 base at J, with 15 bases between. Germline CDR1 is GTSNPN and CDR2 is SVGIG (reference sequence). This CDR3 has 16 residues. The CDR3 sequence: CAWSVTRSTGQETQYF. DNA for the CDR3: TGTGCCTGGAGTGTAACCAGATCGACGGGCCAAGAGACCCAGTACTTC.

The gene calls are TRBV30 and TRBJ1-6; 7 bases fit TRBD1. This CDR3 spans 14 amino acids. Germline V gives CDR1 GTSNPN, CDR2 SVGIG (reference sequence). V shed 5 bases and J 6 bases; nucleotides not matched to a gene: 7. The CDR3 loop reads CAWQTGSRNSPLHF. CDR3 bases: TGTGCCTGGCAGACAGGGTCTCGTAATTCACCCCTCCACTTT.

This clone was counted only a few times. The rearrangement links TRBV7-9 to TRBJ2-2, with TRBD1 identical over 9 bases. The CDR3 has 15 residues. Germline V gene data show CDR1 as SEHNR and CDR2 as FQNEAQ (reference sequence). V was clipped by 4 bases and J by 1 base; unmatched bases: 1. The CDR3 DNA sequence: TGTGCCAGCAGCTCGGGACAGGGGAACACCGGGGAGCTGTTTTTT. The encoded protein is CASSSGQGNTGELFF.

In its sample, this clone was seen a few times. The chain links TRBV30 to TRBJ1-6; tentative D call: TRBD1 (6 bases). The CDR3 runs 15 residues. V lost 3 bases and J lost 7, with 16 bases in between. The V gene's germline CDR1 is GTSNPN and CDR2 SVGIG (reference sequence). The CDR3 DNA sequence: TGTGCCTGGAGCCCGGGCCGCGGGGGCAATTCACCCCTCCACTTT. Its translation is CAWSPGRGGNSPLHF.

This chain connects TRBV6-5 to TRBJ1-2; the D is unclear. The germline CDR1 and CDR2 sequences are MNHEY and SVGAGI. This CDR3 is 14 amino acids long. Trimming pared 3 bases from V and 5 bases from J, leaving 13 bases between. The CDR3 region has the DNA TGTGCCAGCAGTTATCGCTCGGGGAGATATGGCTACACCTTC. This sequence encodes CASSYRSGRYGYTF.

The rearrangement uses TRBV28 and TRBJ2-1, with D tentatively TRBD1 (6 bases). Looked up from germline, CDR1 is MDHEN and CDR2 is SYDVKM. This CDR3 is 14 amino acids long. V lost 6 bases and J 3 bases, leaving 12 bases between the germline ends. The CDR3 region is CASRPGQHYNEQFF. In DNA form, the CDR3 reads TGTGCCAGCAGGCCCGGACAGCACTACAATGAGCAGTTCTTC.

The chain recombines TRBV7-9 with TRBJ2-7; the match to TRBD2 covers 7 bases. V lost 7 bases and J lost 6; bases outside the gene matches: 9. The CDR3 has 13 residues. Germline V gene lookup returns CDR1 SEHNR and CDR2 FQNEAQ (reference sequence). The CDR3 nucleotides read TGTGCCAGCAAGGGACTACCCGATCCCGAGCAGTACTTC. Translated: CASKGLPDPEQYF.

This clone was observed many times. The CDR3 sequence is CSVEGLLAGHEQFF. As DNA, the CDR3 is TGCAGCGTTGAAGGGCTGCTAGCGGGACATGAGCAGTTCTTC. J is TRBJ2-1 and V is TRBV29-1; 9 bases are a match to TRBD2. Trimming removed 1 base from V and 8 bases from J; junction bases left unmatched: 6. There are 14 residues in the CDR3. The germline V gene encodes CDR1 SQVTM and CDR2 ANQGSEA.